This T cell receptor (beta chain) was identified in a study of blood T cell repertoires in COVID-19. Sequencing used immunoSEQ multiplex PCR; TCRdb keeps in-frame clones, though not all of them. The sample holds approximately 220,000 clones, under 90% seen once. The CDR3 has 13 amino acids. Losses at the gene ends were 11 bases for V and 7 bases for J; bases not matched to a gene: 5. CDR1 WNHNN and CDR2 SYGVQD come from the germline V gene (reference sequence). The sequence came from a woman aged 60-70 years who had recovered from COVID-19. Sequenced material: peripheral blood. This chain joins TRBV10-1 and TRBJ1-6; 10 nucleotides line up with TRBD1. In nucleotides, the CDR3 is TGCGCCCCTCCGGACAGGGGGAATTCACCCCTCCACTTT. As protein: CAPPDRGNSPLHF.